This entry lists 9 T cell receptor beta chains sequenced from one sample in a study of vaccination effects on CD4 cells after COVID-19. The protocol was immunoSEQ multiplex PCR, while the TCRdb copy is restricted to in-frame clones and leaves out a portion. The sample lists more than 45,000 clones, 76% seen once, with 12% in the top ten. Isolating CD4+ T cells followed approximately ten days of culture. No antigens are known for them. Specimen: CD4+ T cells from PBMCs cultured without peptide, collected before COVID-19 vaccination. All receptors come from a human donor who had a prior SARS-CoV-2 infection.

The chain combines TRBV4-2 with TRBJ1-2; no firm D call. The germline V and J ends were trimmed by 0 bases and 4 bases, with 12 bases remaining between them. There are 15 residues in the CDR3. CDR1 is LGHNA and CDR2 is YNFKEQ in the germline V gene. The CDR3 DNA is TGTGCCAGCAGCCAAGAATTTGGAAGAAGCTATGGCTACACCTTC. Its protein is CASSQEFGRSYGYTF.

This clone was found a few times. The rearrangement uses TRBV6-5 and TRBJ1-2; 7 positions match TRBD1. The V and J ends lost 6 bases and 4 bases, in that order; junction bases with no gene match: 5. Germline loops: CDR1 MNHEY, CDR2 SVGAGI. This CDR3 spans 13 amino acids. The CDR3 DNA reads as TGTGCCAGCAGGGCGACAGGGATCTATGGCTACACCTTC. Translating it yields CASRATGIYGYTF.

This clone was recorded a few times. The genes are TRBV7-2 and TRBJ2-1, with 7 bases matching TRBD1. The germline V gene has CDR1 SGHTA and CDR2 FQGNSA. The trim removed 1 base at V and 3 bases at J, leaving 3 bases unmatched. CDR3 size: 15 residues. The CDR3 nucleotides read TGTGCCAGCAGCTTAGTACAGGGGATCTACAATGAGCAGTTCTTC. Translated: CASSLVQGIYNEQFF.

The genes are TRBV11-3 and TRBJ1-1, with D possibly matching TRBD1 (5 bases). The CDR3 has 16 residues. Trimming removed 0 bases from V and 3 bases from J, with 14 bases in between. Germline values: CDR1 SGHNT, CDR2 YENEEA. In nucleotides, the CDR3 is TGTGCCAGCAGCTTAGATCTCTGGGGACGGTACACTGAAGCTTTCTTT. Its protein is CASSLDLWGRYTEAFF.

The V gene is TRBV7-2, the J gene TRBJ1-6, with D hard to call. The CDR3 spans 13 residues. Germline values: CDR1 SGHTA, CDR2 FQGNSA. Trimming cost V 2 bases and J 7 bases, with 6 bases left between them. The CDR3 spells CASSLYENSPLHF. The DNA of the CDR3 is TGTGCCAGCAGCTTATATGAAAATTCACCCCTCCACTTT.

The V and J genes are TRBV10-3 and TRBJ2-1; TRBD2 aligns across 14 bases. The length of the CDR3 is 15 residues. The germline V gene encodes CDR1 ENHRY and CDR2 SYGVKD. The junction had 6 bases not matched to a gene; V was cut back by 6 bases and J by 8 bases. The CDR3 region has the DNA TGTGCCATCAGGGGGACTAGCGGGAGTGTAGATGAGCAGTTCTTC. It is translated as CAIRGTSGSVDEQFF.

V is TRBV9 and J is TRBJ1-2, with 8 nucleotides matching TRBD1. V was pared by 5 bases and J by 8 bases, with 14 bases of the junction left unmatched. The CDR3 is 15 residues long. CDR1 is SGDLS and CDR2 is YYNGEE in the germline V gene. CDR3 sequence reads: CASSYLGQGAQGYTF. For the CDR3, the DNA is TGTGCCAGCAGTTACCTGGGGCAGGGGGCCCAAGGCTACACCTTC.

The chain uses TRBV7-2 and TRBJ2-7; a weak D match, TRBD1 (6 bases). Trimming cost V 0 bases and J 4 bases, with 13 bases left between them. Germline CDR1 reads SGHTA; CDR2 reads FQGNSA. The CDR3 runs to 15 residues. The CDR3 is CASSLATSTGYEQYF. CDR3 coding DNA: TGTGCCAGCAGCTTAGCAACGTCGACAGGATACGAGCAGTACTTC.

This clone was seen only a few times. This chain links TRBV9 with TRBJ2-5; D is uncertain. Trimming took off 2 bases at V and 2 bases at J, with 10 bases between the two ends. The CDR3 totals 14 residues. Germline CDR1 SGDLS, CDR2 YYNGEE. This CDR3 is CASSVDSSQETQYF. CDR3 in DNA: TGTGCCAGCAGCGTGGATTCCAGTCAAGAGACCCAGTACTTC.